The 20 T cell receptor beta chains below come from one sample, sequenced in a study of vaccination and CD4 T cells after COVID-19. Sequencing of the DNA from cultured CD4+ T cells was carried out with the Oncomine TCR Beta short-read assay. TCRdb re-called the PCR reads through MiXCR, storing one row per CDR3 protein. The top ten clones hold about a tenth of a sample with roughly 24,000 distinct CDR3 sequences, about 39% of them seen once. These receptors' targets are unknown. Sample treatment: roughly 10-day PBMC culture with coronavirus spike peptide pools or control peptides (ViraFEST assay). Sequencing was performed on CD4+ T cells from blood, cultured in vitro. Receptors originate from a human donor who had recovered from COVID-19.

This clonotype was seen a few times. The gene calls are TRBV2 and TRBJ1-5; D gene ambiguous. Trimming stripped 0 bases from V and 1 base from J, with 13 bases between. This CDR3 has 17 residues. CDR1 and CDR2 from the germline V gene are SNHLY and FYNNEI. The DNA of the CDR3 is TGTGCCAGCAGTGAAGCCCCCTCCTCGAAGAGCAATCAGCCCCAGCATTTT. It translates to CASSEAPSSKSNQPQHF.

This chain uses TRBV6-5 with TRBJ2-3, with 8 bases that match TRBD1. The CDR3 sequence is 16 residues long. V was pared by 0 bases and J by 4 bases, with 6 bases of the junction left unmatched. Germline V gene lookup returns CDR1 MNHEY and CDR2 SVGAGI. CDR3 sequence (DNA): TGTGCCAGCAGTTACTCTCGGACAGGGTTCTCAGATACGCAGTATTTT. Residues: CASSYSRTGFSDTQYF.

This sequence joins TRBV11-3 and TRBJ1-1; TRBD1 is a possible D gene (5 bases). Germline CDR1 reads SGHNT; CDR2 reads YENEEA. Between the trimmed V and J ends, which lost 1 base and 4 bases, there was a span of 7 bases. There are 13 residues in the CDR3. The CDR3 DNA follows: TGTGCCAGCAGCTTAGGGCAGGGCACTGAAGCTTTCTTT. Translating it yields CASSLGQGTEAFF.

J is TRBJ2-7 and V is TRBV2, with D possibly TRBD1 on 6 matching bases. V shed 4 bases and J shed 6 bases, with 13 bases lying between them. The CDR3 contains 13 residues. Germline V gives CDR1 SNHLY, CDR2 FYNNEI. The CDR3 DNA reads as TGTGCCAGCAGTGTACAGGGTCAGTTCGAGCAGTACTTC. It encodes CASSVQGQFEQYF.

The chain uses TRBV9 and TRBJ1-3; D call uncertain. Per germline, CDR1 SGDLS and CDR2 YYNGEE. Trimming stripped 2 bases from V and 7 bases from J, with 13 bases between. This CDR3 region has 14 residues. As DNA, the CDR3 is TGTGCCAGCAGCGTTAGCGAAAGAACGAACACCATATATTTT. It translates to CASSVSERTNTIYF.

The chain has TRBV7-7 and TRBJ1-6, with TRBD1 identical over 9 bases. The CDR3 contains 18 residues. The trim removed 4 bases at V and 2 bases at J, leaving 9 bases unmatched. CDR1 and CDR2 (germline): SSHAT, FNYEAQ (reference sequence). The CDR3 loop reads CASSSPGQGSTYNSPLHF. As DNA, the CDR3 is TGTGCCAGCAGCTCACCGGGACAGGGTAGCACCTATAATTCACCCCTCCACTTT.

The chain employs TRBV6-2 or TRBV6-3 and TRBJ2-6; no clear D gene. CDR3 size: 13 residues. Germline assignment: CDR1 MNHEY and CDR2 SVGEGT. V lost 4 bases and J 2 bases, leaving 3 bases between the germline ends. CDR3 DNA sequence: TGTGCCAGCAGTTTGGCTGGGGCCAACGTCCTGACTTTC. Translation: CASSLAGANVLTF.

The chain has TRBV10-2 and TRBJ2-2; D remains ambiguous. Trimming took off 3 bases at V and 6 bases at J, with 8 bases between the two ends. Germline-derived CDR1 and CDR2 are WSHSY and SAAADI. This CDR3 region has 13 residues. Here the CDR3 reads CASSDSRAGELFF. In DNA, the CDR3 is TGCGCCAGCAGTGACTCCCGGGCCGGGGAGCTGTTTTTT.

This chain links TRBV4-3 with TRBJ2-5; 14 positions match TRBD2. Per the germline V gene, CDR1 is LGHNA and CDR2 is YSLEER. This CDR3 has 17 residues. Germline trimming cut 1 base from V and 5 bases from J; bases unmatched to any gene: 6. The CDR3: CASSQGGLAGAGETQYF. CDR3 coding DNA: TGCGCCAGCAGCCAAGGGGGACTAGCGGGAGCAGGGGAGACCCAGTACTTC.

The CDR3: CASSLWTGDHYEQYF. In nucleotides, the CDR3 is TGTGCCAGCAGTTTATGGACAGGGGATCACTACGAGCAGTACTTC. The chain carries TRBV27 and TRBJ2-7, with 9 bases matching TRBD1. Germline V lookup: CDR1 MNHEY, CDR2 SMNVEV (reference sequence). J gave up 3 bases and V 1 base, and 4 bases lay outside the gene matches. The CDR3 is 15 residues long.

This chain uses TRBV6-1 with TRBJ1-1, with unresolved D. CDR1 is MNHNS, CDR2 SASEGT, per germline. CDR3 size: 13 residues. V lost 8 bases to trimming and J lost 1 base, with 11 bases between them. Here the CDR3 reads CASSVGSNTEAFF. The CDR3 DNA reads TGTGCCAGCTCGGTGGGGTCGAACACTGAAGCTTTCTTT.

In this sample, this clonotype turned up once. The CDR3 DNA reads TGCGCCAGCAGCCAAGATCGGGGATCGGATGAGCAGTTCTTC. Translation: CASSQDRGSDEQFF. The gene calls are TRBV4-3 and TRBJ2-1; D may be TRBD2 (5 bases). CDR3 length: 14 residues. The V gene lost 0 bases and the J gene lost 8 bases, with 11 bases spanning the gap. Germline lookup yields CDR1 LGHNA and CDR2 YSLEER.

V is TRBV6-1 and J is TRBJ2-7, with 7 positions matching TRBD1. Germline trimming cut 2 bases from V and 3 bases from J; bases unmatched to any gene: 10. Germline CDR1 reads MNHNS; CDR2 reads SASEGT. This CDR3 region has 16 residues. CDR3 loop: CASSERPPAGGYEQYF. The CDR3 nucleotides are TGTGCCAGCAGTGAAAGGCCCCCGGCAGGGGGCTACGAGCAGTACTTC.

The CDR3 sequence is CASSLVTGGVEGYTF. Here the CDR3 DNA reads TGTGCCAGCAGCTTGGTGACAGGGGGCGTAGAAGGCTACACCTTC. This rearrangement joins TRBV5-5 to TRBJ1-2; 10 nucleotides line up with TRBD1. The germline CDR1 and CDR2 sequences are SGHKS and YYEKEE (reference sequence). The ends lost 0 bases at V and 8 bases at J; junction bases unmatched: 7. CDR3 length: 15 residues. The full variable domain, completed using reference TRBV5-5 and TRBJ1-2, is DAGVTQSPTHLIKTRGQQVTLRCSPISGHKSVSWYQQVLGQGPQFIFQYYEKEERGRGNFPDRFSARQFPNYSSELNVNALLLGDSALYLCASSLVTGGVEGYTFGSGTRLTVV.

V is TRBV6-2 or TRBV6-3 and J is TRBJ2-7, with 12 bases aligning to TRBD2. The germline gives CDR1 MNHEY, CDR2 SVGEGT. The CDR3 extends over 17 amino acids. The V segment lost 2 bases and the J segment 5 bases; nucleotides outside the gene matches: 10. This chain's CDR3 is CASSYQTSGRIRDEQYF. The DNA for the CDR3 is TGTGCCAGCAGTTACCAGACTAGCGGGAGAATTCGGGACGAGCAGTACTTC.

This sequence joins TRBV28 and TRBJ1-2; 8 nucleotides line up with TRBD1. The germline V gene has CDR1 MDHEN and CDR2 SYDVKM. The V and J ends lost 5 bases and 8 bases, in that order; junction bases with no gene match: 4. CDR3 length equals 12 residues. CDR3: CASSGTGDGYTF. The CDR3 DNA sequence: TGTGCCAGCAGTGGGACAGGAGACGGCTACACCTTC.

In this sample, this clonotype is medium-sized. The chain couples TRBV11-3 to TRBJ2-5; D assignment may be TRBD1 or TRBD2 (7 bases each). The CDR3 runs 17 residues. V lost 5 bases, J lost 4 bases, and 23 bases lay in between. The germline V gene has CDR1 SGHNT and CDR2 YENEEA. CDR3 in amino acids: CASSPRRGGDYRETQYF. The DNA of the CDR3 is TGTGCCAGCAGCCCCCGCAGGGGGGGAGACTATCGAGAGACCCAGTACTTC.

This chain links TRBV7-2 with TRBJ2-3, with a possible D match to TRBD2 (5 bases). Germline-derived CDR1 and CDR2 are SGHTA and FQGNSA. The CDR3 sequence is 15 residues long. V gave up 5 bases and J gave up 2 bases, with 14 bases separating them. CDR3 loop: CASSRRRSNTDTQYF. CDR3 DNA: TGTGCCAGCAGCCGCAGGAGGTCTAACACAGATACGCAGTATTTT.

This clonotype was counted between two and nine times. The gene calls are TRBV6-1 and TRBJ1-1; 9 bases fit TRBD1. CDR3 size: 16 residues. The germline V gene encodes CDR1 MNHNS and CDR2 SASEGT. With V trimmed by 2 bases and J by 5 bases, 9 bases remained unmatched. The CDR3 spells CASSESWGTGSTEAFF. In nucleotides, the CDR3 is TGTGCCAGCAGTGAATCTTGGGGGACAGGGAGTACTGAAGCTTTCTTT.

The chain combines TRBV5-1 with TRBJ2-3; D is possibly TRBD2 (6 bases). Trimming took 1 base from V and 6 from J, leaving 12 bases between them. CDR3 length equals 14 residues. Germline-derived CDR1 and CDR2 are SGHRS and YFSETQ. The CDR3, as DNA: TGCGCCAGCAGCTTGCGTGGAGGGACGGATACGCAGTATTTT. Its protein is CASSLRGGTDTQYF.